The entry below gives a single T cell receptor (beta chain) sequence along with its context. Here immunoSEQ multiplex PCR was the method, and the copy in TCRdb shows in-frame clones only, minus some. This sample has roughly 200,000 clones, with roughly 88% found just once. Assignment of participants to cohorts was predicated upon participant-reported clinical history. The sample belongs to a study of blood T cell repertoires in COVID-19. CDR3 size: 16 residues. The V end lost 5 bases, the J end lost 2 bases, and 19 bases lay between the germline ends. Germline-derived CDR1 and CDR2 are SGHTA and FQGTGA.

Sequences were obtained from PBMCs or T cells enriched from blood (not recorded which). The J gene is TRBJ2-7, the V gene TRBV7-3; D is perhaps TRBD1 (6 bases). The clonotype comes from a man aged 35 to 55 with acute COVID-19. The CDR3 is CASSRQAESRAYEQYF. The CDR3 bases are TGTGCCAGCAGCCGACAGGCGGAGAGTCGGGCCTACGAGCAGTACTTC.